This TCR beta chain was identified during a study of cytomegalovirus exposure and HLA in healthy donors. Details on this clone: Its antigen is not known.

This CDR3 spans 16 amino acids. The V segment lost 1 base and the J segment 0 bases; nucleotides outside the gene matches: 6. The V gene's germline CDR1 is LNHNV and CDR2 YYDKDF (reference sequence). Assay used: immunoSEQ multiplex PCR; TCRdb lists only in-frame clones, some missing. The table has 55,000 to 70,000 clones, 92% seen once. Findings of the study overall: Cytomegalovirus-associated TCR beta chains were listed, numbering 150 to 200. A later analysis found first-cohort TCR clusters tended to co-occur in the 110 or so validation repertoires.

This TCR derives from a man aged 18-30 years in good health and CMV-seropositive. The chain uses TRBV15 and TRBJ2-7, with 7 bases matching TRBD2. The specimen was PBMCs. The CDR3 protein is CATSRGGGGRSYEQYF. In DNA, the CDR3 is TGTGCCACCAGCAGAGGGGGGGGAGGCCGCTCCTACGAGCAGTACTTC. The whole variable domain, remainder taken from reference TRBV15 and TRBJ2-7, is DAMVIQNPRYQVTQFGKPVTLSCSQTLNHNVMYWYQQKSSQAPKLLFHYYDKDFNNEADTPDNFQSRRPNTSFCFLDIRSPGLGDTAMYLCATSRGGGGRSYEQYFGPGTRLTVT.